This T cell receptor (beta chain) was captured by sequencing in a study of blood T cell repertoires in COVID-19 (dated by TCRdb to the early 2020s). Some background on the complete study: Samples covering the acute and convalescent phases of COVID-19 were provided by collaborators in the United States, Italy and Spain. The prospective study material was composed of cDNA or gDNA derived from T cells, B-cell-depleted T cells, or PBMCs. The sample metadata nearly always contained a de-identified subject ID, COVID-19 status, age in years and sex. A freely available public database, intended as a resource for researchers studying the immune response to SARS-CoV-2, is where the repertoires were released. Subjects who had been exposed to COVID-19, were actively infected with it, or had recovered from it provided the deeply sampled blood TCRbeta repertoires that made up the dataset. Where available, HLA class I and class II types were obtained from metadata supplied by the sample provider rather than from assay-based typing. The samples were drawn from the first 160 participants of the ongoing ImmuneRACE study and from 1,254 subjects provided by 6 global collaborators. Broader findings and caveats from the paper: Clinical and demographic metadata were provided uncurated, with the amount varying by source and participant.

Counted from cysteine to phenylalanine, this CDR3 has 19 amino acids. The read is trimmed to its CDR3 DNA, 57 bases read in frame from base 1. Compared with germline, V lacks 6 bases and J lacks 3 bases; bases without a gene match: 21. In the germline V gene (reference sequence), CDR1 corresponds to MNHEY and CDR2 to SMNVEV. For this clone: The antigen this receptor binds is unknown. One base away there is no much larger clone; base qualities are not given.

Collaborating institutions collected whole blood in K2EDTA tubes following their own protocols. For TCRbeta analysis, collaborators shipped samples as frozen whole blood, isolated PBMCs, or DNA extracted from either of those sample types. TCRbeta CDR3 regions were amplified from genomic DNA using the immunoSEQ Assay, a bias-controlled multiplex PCR. Processing in the source paper ran as follows. Nucleated cell counts per sample were estimated from amplification of reference gene primers within the assay. Sequence reads were collapsed and filtered to measure the absolute abundance of every unique TCRbeta CDR3 rearrangement. For each sample, productive Simpson clonality was calculated as the square root of Simpson's diversity index over productive rearrangements. TCRdb mirrors the immuneACCESS table, restricted to in-frame sequences. Some clones are absent from its copies; in checked studies, under half trace to an unresolved V gene, and the reason for the others is unknown. That table supplies the V and J calls and clone size; D and trimming were determined from the DNA. The sample table contains 100,000 to 150,000 clones; only one count was recorded for roughly 83% of them. The top ten clonotypes cover around 5% of the sample.

This clonotype originated in a human donor in a cohort sampled during active COVID-19. The rearrangement joined TRBV27 to TRBJ2-7; 9 of the junction bases match TRBD2. Specimen: peripheral blood. The CDR3 sequence is CASRPIGGLLAGAGYEQYF. The DNA sequence is TGTGCCAGCAGGCCCATTGGGGGGTTATTAGCGGGAGCCGGCTACGAGCAGTACTTC.